The 15 T cell receptor beta chains in this list originate from one sample, sequenced in a study of early T cells in non-severe SARS-CoV-2 infection. One entry per CDR3 protein results from TCRdb running MiXCR on the 5' RACE reads. In the table there are about 100,000 distinct CDR3 sequences, around 13% of which are singletons. The sequenced sample was whole blood. The receptor set was obtained from an adult who was a healthcare worker with PCR-confirmed SARS-CoV-2 infection or an uninfected control (not recorded which).

At least ten counts were recorded for this clonotype. This chain joins TRBV19 and TRBJ1-2; 8 bases line up with TRBD1. The CDR3 covers 15 residues. V dropped 7 bases and J dropped 5; count of bases not matched to a gene: 12. CDR1 is LNHDA and CDR2 is SQIVND in the germline V gene (reference sequence). This CDR3 reads CASITTRDRFYGYTF. The CDR3 DNA reads TGTGCCAGTATCACTACCCGGGACAGGTTTTATGGCTACACCTTC.

This clonotype was recorded many times. The CDR3 sequence: CSVGVGGGKAFF. Here the CDR3 DNA reads TGCAGCGTTGGGGTAGGAGGGGGGAAAGCTTTCTTT. V gene TRBV29-1 combines with J gene TRBJ1-1; possibly TRBD1 for D (6 bases). This CDR3 contains 12 residues. Trimming took off 4 bases at V and 9 bases at J, with 15 bases between the two ends. Germline V gene lookup returns CDR1 SQVTM and CDR2 ANQGSEA.

This clonotype was recorded at least ten times. This rearrangement joins TRBV19 to TRBJ1-5, with a possible D match to TRBD1 (5 bases). Between the trimmed V and J ends, which lost 7 bases and 4 bases, there was a span of 17 bases. From germline, CDR1 is LNHDA and CDR2 SQIVND (reference sequence). The CDR3 runs 15 residues. For the CDR3, the DNA is TGTGCCAGTACCCCAGCGGGGCGGACTAATCAGCCCCAGCATTTT. Translation: CASTPAGRTNQPQHF. Variable domain in full (rest from reference TRBV19 and TRBJ1-5): DGGITQSPKYLFRKEGQNVTLSCEQNLNHDAMYWYRQDPGQGLRLIYYSQIVNDFQKGDIAEGYSVSREKKESFPLTVTSAQKNPTAFYLCASTPAGRTNQPQHFGDGTRLSIL.

This clonotype appeared a few times. The genes are TRBV19 and TRBJ2-7; 11 bases map to TRBD2. Germline V lookup: CDR1 LNHDA, CDR2 SQIVND (reference sequence). This CDR3 has 19 residues. Losses at the gene ends were 4 bases for V and 3 bases for J; bases not matched to a gene: 17. Written as DNA, the CDR3 is TGTGCCAGTAGTAAGGGGTTGTCGGTCCTAGCGGGGGGTTTCTACGAGCAGTACTTC. Protein product: CASSKGLSVLAGGFYEQYF.

This CDR3 is CSVGGQSYGYTF. For the CDR3, the DNA is TGCAGCGTTGGCGGCCAGTCCTATGGCTACACCTTC. The chain couples TRBV29-1 to TRBJ1-2; unclear D gene. V was trimmed by 4 bases and J by 4 bases, leaving 10 bases between them. This CDR3 is built from 12 residues. CDR1 and CDR2 from the germline V gene are SQVTM and ANQGSEA.

This clonotype has only a few counts. V and J are TRBV28 and TRBJ2-5; 8 bases are shared with TRBD2. The CDR3 covers 14 residues. The trim removed 7 bases at V and 5 bases at J, leaving 9 bases unmatched. The germline CDR1 and CDR2 sequences are MDHEN and SYDVKM. CDR3 bases: TGTGCCAGCACCGGAACGGGGGGGCCCGAGACCCAGTACTTC. It encodes CASTGTGGPETQYF.

This clonotype was picked up a small number of times. The chain couples TRBV13 to TRBJ2-1, with D hard to call. Germline V CDR1 and CDR2: PRHDT, FYEKMQ (reference sequence). The V gene lost 5 bases and the J gene lost 0 bases, with 14 bases spanning the gap. The CDR3 has 16 residues. The CDR3 coding sequence is TGTGCCAGCAGCCCCGGGTCTCCCAGCTCCTACAATGAGCAGTTCTTC. Its translation: CASSPGSPSSYNEQFF.

The CDR3 is CASSANGPQHF. The CDR3 DNA reads TGTGCCAGCAGTGCAAATGGGCCCCAGCATTTT. The J gene is TRBJ1-5, the V gene TRBV2, with unresolved D. V lost 4 bases and J 9 bases, leaving 7 bases between the germline ends. The CDR3 is 11 amino acids. The germline V gene encodes CDR1 SNHLY and CDR2 FYNNEI.

This rearrangement joins TRBV3-1 to TRBJ1-2; no firm D call. The germline CDR1 and CDR2 sequences are LGHDT and YNNKEL (reference sequence). This CDR3 has 15 residues. The V end lost 1 base, the J end lost 3 bases, and 12 bases lay between the germline ends. The CDR3 bases are TGTGCCAGCAGCCAAGGGTCTTCGGCAGACTATGGCTACACCTTC. Its protein product is CASSQGSSADYGYTF.

This clonotype was detected ten times or more. This likely comes from a read error, as the CDR3 has no conserved phenylalanine or tryptophan at its end. The rearrangement uses TRBV7-2 and TRBJ2-5; D possibly matches TRBD1 or TRBD2 (6 bases each). CDR3 length: 18 amino acids. V was clipped by 5 bases and J by 5 bases, with 27 bases between them. From germline, CDR1 is SGHTA and CDR2 FQGNSA. CDR3 nucleotides: TGTGCCAGCAGCCTCAACGCCGGGGGCACGGGGGTACGGGAGACCCAGTACATC. It translates to CASSLNAGGTGVRETQYI.

At least ten counts were recorded for this clonotype. This chain links TRBV27 with TRBJ2-3; the D is unclear. The V end was cut by 6 bases, the J end by 1 base, with 11 bases between. The CDR3 contains 14 residues. Germline CDR1 and CDR2: MNHEY and SMNVEV (reference sequence). The CDR3 sequence: CASRFLARTDTQYF. In nucleotides, the CDR3 is TGTGCCAGCAGATTCTTAGCTCGCACAGATACGCAGTATTTT.

V gene TRBV27 combines with J gene TRBJ1-2; D uncertain. Germline CDR1 is MNHEY and CDR2 is SMNVEV (reference sequence). V lost 3 bases and J lost 0, with 14 bases in between. The CDR3 is made up of 16 amino acids. The CDR3 spells CASSLGSVPANYGYTF. The CDR3 nucleotides read TGTGCCAGCAGTTTGGGGTCAGTCCCTGCTAACTATGGCTACACCTTC.

The table lists this clonotype with many counts. In nucleotides, the CDR3 is TGTGCCAGCAGCGTAGAAGGAGGGGGGGCCAATGAGCAGTTCTTC. Translating it yields CASSVEGGGANEQFF. J is TRBJ2-1 and V is TRBV9, with D maybe TRBD2 (7 bases). This CDR3 comprises 15 residues. V was trimmed by 0 bases and J by 6 bases, leaving 13 bases between them. CDR1 and CDR2 (germline): SGDLS, YYNGEE.

Comments on this clonotype: The junction departs from germline at one end; a sequencing error may be responsible. The rearrangement joins TRBV6-5 to TRBJ2-2; possibly TRBD1 for D (6 bases). The CDR3 length is 14 residues. The germline V gene has CDR1 MNHEY and CDR2 SVGAGI. The DNA of the CDR3 is TGTGCCACCGGGACACCCGCGAACACCGGGGAGCTGTCTTTT. This sequence encodes CATGTPANTGELSF.

The gene calls are TRBV20-1 and TRBJ2-7, with 9 bases fitting TRBD2. V shed 6 bases, J shed 4 bases, and the junction held 10 bases outside the gene matches. The CDR3 is 14 residues long. From germline, CDR1 is DFQATT and CDR2 SNEGSKA (reference sequence). CDR3 region: CSAGGASGVYEQYF. The DNA of the CDR3 is TGCAGTGCCGGGGGGGCTAGCGGGGTATACGAGCAGTACTTC.